This T cell receptor (beta chain) emerged from a study of vaccination effects on CD4 cells after COVID-19. The wider study: It was with about 10 IU/ml IL-2 and around 10 ug/ml peptides that some 1.8 million PBMC per well were cultured.

Culturing for around ten days preceded CD4+ T cell isolation. It was on days 3 and 7 that half the medium was replaced with IL-2 medium. Study-wide points: Marked contraction was observed in infection-induced and vaccine-induced clones late after vaccination.

This clone occurred a few times. Its target is not known. Some clones are missing from TCRdb's copy, which holds only in-frame ones; the method was immunoSEQ multiplex PCR. The data contain more than 50,000 clones, approximately 80% of them singletons. The CDR3 has 16 amino acids. Germline trimming cut 7 bases from V and 4 bases from J; bases unmatched to any gene: 11. The germline V gene has CDR1 MNHEY and CDR2 SMNVEV (reference sequence). The TCR comes from a human donor who received a COVID-19 vaccine. The sample here was CD4+ T cells from PBMCs cultured without peptide, taken before COVID-19 vaccination. V is TRBV27 and J is TRBJ1-2; 11 bases line up with TRBD1. CDR3: CASTETGTGGGYGYTF. The CDR3 coding sequence is TGTGCCAGCACCGAAACCGGGACAGGGGGAGGCTATGGCTACACCTTC.